The clone carrying this T cell receptor (beta chain) was counted a few times. Its antigen is unknown. This may arise from a read error, as a much more abundant clone is one base away. A J-beta primer mix and a sample-barcoded 5' primer were used in a second PCR of about 6 to 12 cycles. TCRdb re-called the 5' RACE reads with MiXCR, one entry per CDR3 protein. Found here are over a million distinct CDR3 sequences, approximately 38% of them singletons; the top ten hold roughly 7.9%. Germline CDR1 DFQATT, CDR2 SNEGSKA (reference sequence). CDR3 length: 18 amino acids. The sample belongs to a study of blood T cells in healthy people across ages. Study observations and caveats: A strong correlation between TCR beta diversity and naive T cell percentage was seen.

Each sample used at least 7 million PBMCs. This receptor was taken from a woman aged 18-35 years in good health. Sequenced sample: blood. The chain recombines TRBV20-1 with TRBJ2-1; 12 bases match TRBD2. The J call may be incorrect, as the DNA end agrees better with TRBJ2-7. The CDR3 bases are TGCAGTGCTAGAAAGCTAGCGGGAGGGTCAAGCTCCTACAATGAGCAGTACTTC. Its translation: CSARKLAGGSSSYNEQYF.